The 15 T cell receptor beta chains listed next were all sequenced from one sample in a study of early T cells in non-severe SARS-CoV-2 infection. TCRdb ran MiXCR on the 5' RACE reads and lists one entry per CDR3 protein. The sample carries fewer than 30,000 distinct CDR3 sequences, 4.3% recorded once. Specimen: whole blood. The source of these receptors is an adult who was a healthcare worker with PCR-confirmed SARS-CoV-2 infection or an uninfected control (not recorded which).

This clonotype has ten or more counts. The chain is built from TRBV11-1 and TRBJ2-1; D not certain. V lost 5 bases and J lost 3, with 11 bases in between. Germline V CDR1 and CDR2: SGHAT, FQDESV (reference sequence). The CDR3 has 14 amino acids. The CDR3 region has the DNA TGTGCCAGCAGCGACATAACCCTCTACAATGAGCAGTTCTTC. It codes for CASSDITLYNEQFF.

In its sample, this clonotype was seen many times. The chain uses TRBV7-8 and TRBJ2-3; D is possibly TRBD2 (6 bases). Deletions cut 4 bases from V and 2 bases from J, with 10 bases between. Germline values: CDR1 SGHVS, CDR2 FQNEAQ. The CDR3 is 14 residues long. CDR3 sequence (DNA): TGTGCCAGCAGCTCCCGGGGGACCACAGATACGCAGTATTTT. It codes for CASSSRGTTDTQYF. Full variable domain (outside the CDR3, taken from reference TRBV7-8 and TRBJ2-3): GAGVSQSPRYKVAKRGQDVALRCDPISGHVSLFWYQQALGQGPEFLTYFQNEAQLDKSGLPSDRFFAERPEGSVSTLKIQRTQQEDSAVYLCASSSRGTTDTQYFGPGTRLTVL.

At least ten counts were recorded for this clonotype. The rearrangement uses TRBV12-3 or TRBV12-4 and TRBJ2-4; D gene unclear. V gave up 3 bases and J gave up 2 bases, with 17 bases separating them. The CDR3 has 17 residues. CDR3 DNA: TGTGCCAGCAGTTTGATCCCCGGCTCATCTCCCAAAAACATTCAGTACTTC. As protein: CASSLIPGSSPKNIQYF.

This clonotype was seen ten or more times. This chain links TRBV12-3 or TRBV12-4 with TRBJ2-3; the match to TRBD2 covers 9 bases. The CDR3 sequence is 14 residues long. With V trimmed by 3 bases and J by 5 bases, 3 bases remained unmatched. The CDR3 nucleotides are TGTGCCAGCAGTTTTAGCGGGAGAGGAGATACGCAGTATTTT. Residues: CASSFSGRGDTQYF.

The table lists this clonotype with many counts. The rearrangement links TRBV19 to TRBJ2-1, with D perhaps TRBD1 or TRBD2 (5 bases each). V was shortened by 1 base and J by 5 bases, with 6 bases between the two germline ends. The V gene's germline CDR1 is LNHDA and CDR2 SQIVND (reference sequence). The CDR3 is 13 residues long. The CDR3 reads CASSIGGNNEQFF. The CDR3 DNA follows: TGTGCCAGTAGTATAGGGGGGAACAATGAGCAGTTCTTC.

This clonotype was found many times. The rearrangement links TRBV25-1 to TRBJ2-5; D call uncertain. Germline CDR1 reads MGHDK; CDR2 reads SYGVNS. The CDR3 runs to 11 residues. The germline V and J ends were trimmed by 4 bases and 5 bases, with 5 bases remaining between them. CDR3: CASSARETQYF. The CDR3 DNA is TGTGCCAGCAGTGCCCGGGAGACCCAGTACTTC.

This clonotype was seen many times. This chain links TRBV20-1 with TRBJ2-3, with no clear D. The CDR3 contains 13 residues. Looked up from germline, CDR1 is DFQATT and CDR2 is SNEGSKA (reference sequence). V lost 6 bases and J 5 bases, leaving 15 bases between the germline ends. CDR3 bases: TGCAGTGCACTCAAAAGCCCTCAAGATACGCAGTATTTT. Protein: CSALKSPQDTQYF.

This clonotype has a count of ten or more. This rearrangement joins TRBV4-1 to TRBJ1-1, with a tentative D call TRBD1 (5 bases). Germline lookup yields CDR1 MGHRA and CDR2 YSYEKL. The V end lost 0 bases, the J end lost 4 bases, and 12 bases lay between the germline ends. The CDR3 length is 15 residues. CDR3 region: CASSQDSRGGTEAFF. The DNA for the CDR3 is TGCGCCAGCAGCCAAGATTCGAGGGGAGGCACTGAAGCTTTCTTT.

This clonotype has more than one count but fewer than ten. V gene TRBV28 combines with J gene TRBJ2-1; 7 bases map to TRBD2. The CDR3 has 16 residues. CDR1 is MDHEN and CDR2 is SYDVKM in the germline V gene. V dropped 6 bases and J dropped 9; count of bases not matched to a gene: 17. This chain's CDR3 is CASSSAGSGTVGEQFF. The CDR3 coding sequence is TGTGCCAGCAGCTCCGCGGGAAGCGGGACCGTGGGTGAGCAGTTCTTC.

This clonotype was found many times. The chain links TRBV19 to TRBJ2-4, with 8 bases that match TRBD1. J lost 4 bases, V lost 6 bases, and 8 bases had no gene match. Germline CDR1 is LNHDA and CDR2 is SQIVND (reference sequence). The CDR3 length is 15 residues. In DNA form, the CDR3 reads TGTGCCAGTAGACGACAGGGGAGTGGTAAAAACATTCAGTACTTC. Translating it yields CASRRQGSGKNIQYF. Complete variable domain (other parts from reference TRBV19 and TRBJ2-4): DGGITQSPKYLFRKEGQNVTLSCEQNLNHDAMYWYRQDPGQGLRLIYYSQIVNDFQKGDIAEGYSVSREKKESFPLTVTSAQKNPTAFYLCASRRQGSGKNIQYFGAGTRLSVL.

The V gene is TRBV15, the J gene TRBJ2-1; TRBD2 matches at 10 bases. Germline V CDR1 and CDR2: LNHNV, YYDKDF (reference sequence). The CDR3 covers 14 residues. J was trimmed by 8 bases and V by 7 bases; bases with no gene match: 8. The CDR3 loop reads CATNRVAGGDEQFF. DNA of the CDR3: TGTGCCACCAACCGGGTAGCGGGAGGTGATGAGCAGTTCTTC. The full variable domain, in which reference TRBV15 and TRBJ2-1 provide the parts outside the CDR3, is DAMVIQNPRYQVTQFGKPVTLSCSQTLNHNVMYWYQQKSSQAPKLLFHYYDKDFNNEADTPDNFQSRRPNTSFCFLDIRSPGLGDTAMYLCATNRVAGGDEQFFGPGTRLTVL.

This clonotype was seen many times. The genes are TRBV5-1 and TRBJ1-6, with 9 positions matching TRBD1. The ends lost 0 bases at V and 9 bases at J; junction bases unmatched: 4. This CDR3 region has 15 residues. Germline V lookup: CDR1 SGHRS, CDR2 YFSETQ. The CDR3 spells CASSLEGQGSSPLHF. DNA of the CDR3: TGCGCCAGCAGCTTGGAAGGACAGGGGAGTTCACCCCTCCACTTT.

This clonotype was observed at least ten times. The chain couples TRBV7-2 to TRBJ2-7; tentatively, D is TRBD2 (5 bases). The length of the CDR3 is 14 residues. Trimming stripped 1 base from V and 5 bases from J, with 12 bases between. CDR1 and CDR2 from the germline V gene are SGHTA and FQGNSA. This chain's CDR3 is CASSLGIGSNEQYF. CDR3 DNA sequence: TGTGCCAGCAGCTTAGGGATAGGGAGCAACGAGCAGTACTTC.

The V call is TRBV7-2, the J call TRBJ1-5; D unresolved. This CDR3 has 13 amino acids. Per germline, CDR1 SGHTA and CDR2 FQGNSA. V was shortened by 3 bases and J by 5 bases, with 8 bases between the two germline ends. CDR3 loop: CASSLDRDQPQHF. As DNA, the CDR3 is TGTGCCAGCAGCTTGGACCGGGATCAGCCCCAGCATTTT.

This clonotype showed up many times. The rearrangement uses TRBV19 and TRBJ2-1; tentatively, D is TRBD2 (5 bases). The germline gives CDR1 LNHDA, CDR2 SQIVND (reference sequence). The CDR3 has 15 residues. The V end lost 10 bases, the J end lost 3 bases, and 19 bases lay between the germline ends. In DNA, the CDR3 is TGTGCCACCTCCGTAAGGAGGTTCAACTACAATGAGCAGTTCTTC. Translating gives CATSVRRFNYNEQFF.